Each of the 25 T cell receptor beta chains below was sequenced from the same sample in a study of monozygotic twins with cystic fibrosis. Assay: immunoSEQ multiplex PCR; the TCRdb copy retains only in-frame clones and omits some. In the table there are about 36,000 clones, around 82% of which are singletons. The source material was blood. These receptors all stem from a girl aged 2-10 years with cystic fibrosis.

The CDR3 loop reads CASSGRQFQETQYF. CDR3 nucleotide sequence: TGTGCCAGCAGCGGCAGACAGTTTCAAGAGACCCAGTACTTC. The chain recombines TRBV7-8 with TRBJ2-5, with a tentative D call TRBD1 (5 bases). Per the germline V gene, CDR1 is SGHVS and CDR2 is FQNEAQ. There are 14 residues in the CDR3. V gave up 5 bases and J gave up 2 bases, with 12 bases separating them.

The CDR3 sequence is CASSVQSTDTQYF. The CDR3 coding sequence is TGTGCCAGCAGCGTGCAGAGCACAGATACGCAGTATTTT. The genes are TRBV7-6 and TRBJ2-3; D gene ambiguous. The CDR3 is 13 amino acids. Trimming cost V 5 bases and J 0 bases, with 6 bases left between them. Germline V CDR1 and CDR2: SGHVS, FNYEAQ.

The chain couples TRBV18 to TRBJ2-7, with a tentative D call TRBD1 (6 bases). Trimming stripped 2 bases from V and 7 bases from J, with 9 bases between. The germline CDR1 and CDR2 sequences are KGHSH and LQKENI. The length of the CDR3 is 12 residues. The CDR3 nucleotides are TGTGCCAGCTCACCATTCGGGACAGAGCAGTACTTC. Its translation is CASSPFGTEQYF.

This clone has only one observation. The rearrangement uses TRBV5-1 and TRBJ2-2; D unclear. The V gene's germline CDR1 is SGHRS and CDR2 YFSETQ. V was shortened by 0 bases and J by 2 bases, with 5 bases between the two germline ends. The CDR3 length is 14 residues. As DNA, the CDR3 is TGCGCCAGCAGCTTGGCAGTAAACACCGGGGAGCTGTTTTTT. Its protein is CASSLAVNTGELFF.

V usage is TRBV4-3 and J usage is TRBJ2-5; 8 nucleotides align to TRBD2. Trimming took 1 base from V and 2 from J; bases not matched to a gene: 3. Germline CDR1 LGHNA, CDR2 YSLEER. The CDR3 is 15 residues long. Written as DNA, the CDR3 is TGCGCCAGCAGCCAAGGTGGACTAGCACAAGAGACCCAGTACTTC. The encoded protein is CASSQGGLAQETQYF.

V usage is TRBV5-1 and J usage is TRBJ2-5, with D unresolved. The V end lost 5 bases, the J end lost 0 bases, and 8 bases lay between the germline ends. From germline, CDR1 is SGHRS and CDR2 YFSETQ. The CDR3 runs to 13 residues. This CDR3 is CASRRDYQETQYF. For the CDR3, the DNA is TGCGCCAGCAGGCGTGATTACCAAGAGACCCAGTACTTC.

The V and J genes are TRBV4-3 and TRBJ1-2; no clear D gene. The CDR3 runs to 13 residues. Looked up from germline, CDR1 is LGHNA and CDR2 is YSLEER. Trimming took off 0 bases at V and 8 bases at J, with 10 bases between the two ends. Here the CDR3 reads CASSQERREGYTF. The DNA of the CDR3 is TGCGCCAGCAGCCAAGAAAGACGGGAAGGCTACACCTTC.

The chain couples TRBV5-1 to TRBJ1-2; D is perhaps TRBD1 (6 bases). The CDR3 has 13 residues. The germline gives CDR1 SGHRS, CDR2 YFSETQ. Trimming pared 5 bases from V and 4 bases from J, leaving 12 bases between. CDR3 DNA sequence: TGCGCCAGCAGTCCAGGGGTCCTCTATGGCTACACCTTC. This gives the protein CASSPGVLYGYTF.

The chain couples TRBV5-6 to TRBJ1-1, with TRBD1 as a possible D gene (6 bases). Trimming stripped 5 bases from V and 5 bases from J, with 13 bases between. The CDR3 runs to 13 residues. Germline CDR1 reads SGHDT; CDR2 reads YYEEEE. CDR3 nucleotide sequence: TGTGCCAGCAGGACACAGGGTGGTACTGAAGCTTTCTTT. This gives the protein CASRTQGGTEAFF.

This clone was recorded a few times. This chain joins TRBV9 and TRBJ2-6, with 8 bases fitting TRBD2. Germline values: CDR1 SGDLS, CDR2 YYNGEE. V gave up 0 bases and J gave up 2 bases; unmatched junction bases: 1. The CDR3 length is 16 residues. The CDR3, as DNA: TGTGCCAGCAGCGTAGCGGGGGGGCCTGGGGCCAACGTCCTGACTTTC. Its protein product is CASSVAGGPGANVLTF.

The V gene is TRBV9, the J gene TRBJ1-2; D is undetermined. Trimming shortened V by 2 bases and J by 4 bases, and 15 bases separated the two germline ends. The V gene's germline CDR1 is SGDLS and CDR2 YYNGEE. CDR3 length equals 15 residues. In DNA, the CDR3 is TGTGCCAGCAGCGTCGGCCTTGACCGGGCCTATGGCTACACCTTC. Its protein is CASSVGLDRAYGYTF. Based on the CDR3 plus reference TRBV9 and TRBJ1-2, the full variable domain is DSGVTQTPKHLITATGQRVTLRCSPRSGDLSVYWYQQSLDQGLQFLIQYYNGEERAKGNILERFSAQQFPDLHSELNLSSLELGDSALYFCASSVGLDRAYGYTFGSGTRLTVV.

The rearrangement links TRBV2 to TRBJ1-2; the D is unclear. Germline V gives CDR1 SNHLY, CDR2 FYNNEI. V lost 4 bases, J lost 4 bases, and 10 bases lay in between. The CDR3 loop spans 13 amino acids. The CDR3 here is CASSVGRFYGYTF. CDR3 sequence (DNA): TGTGCCAGCAGTGTGGGAAGGTTCTATGGCTACACCTTC.

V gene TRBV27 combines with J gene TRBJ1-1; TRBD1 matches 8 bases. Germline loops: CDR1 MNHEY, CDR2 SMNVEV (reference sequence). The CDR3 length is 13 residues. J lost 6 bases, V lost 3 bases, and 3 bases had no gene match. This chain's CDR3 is CASSLGQDSEAFF. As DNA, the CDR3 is TGTGCCAGCAGTTTGGGACAGGATTCTGAAGCTTTCTTT.

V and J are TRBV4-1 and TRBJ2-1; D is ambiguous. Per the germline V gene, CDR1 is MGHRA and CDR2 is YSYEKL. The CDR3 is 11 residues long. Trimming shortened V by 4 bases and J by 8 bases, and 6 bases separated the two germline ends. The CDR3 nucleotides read TGCGCCAGCAGCCTTATGGATGAGCAGTTCTTC. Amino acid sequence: CASSLMDEQFF.

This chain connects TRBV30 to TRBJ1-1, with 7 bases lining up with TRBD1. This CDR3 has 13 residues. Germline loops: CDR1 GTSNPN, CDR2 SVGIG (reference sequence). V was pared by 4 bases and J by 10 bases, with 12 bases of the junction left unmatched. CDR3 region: CAWNPTGLGGAFF. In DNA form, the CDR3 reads TGTGCCTGGAATCCGACAGGGTTAGGTGGAGCTTTCTTT.

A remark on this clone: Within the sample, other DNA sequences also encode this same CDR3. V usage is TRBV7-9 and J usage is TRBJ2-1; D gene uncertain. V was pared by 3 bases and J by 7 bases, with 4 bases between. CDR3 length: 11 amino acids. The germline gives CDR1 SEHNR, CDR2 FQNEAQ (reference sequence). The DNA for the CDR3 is TGTGCCAGCAGCTTGGGGAATGAGCAGTTCTTC. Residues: CASSLGNEQFF. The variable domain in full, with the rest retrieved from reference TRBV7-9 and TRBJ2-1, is DTGVSQNPRHKITKRGQNVTFRCDPISEHNRLYWYRQTLGQGPEFLTYFQNEAQLEKSRLLSDRFSAERPKGSFSTLEIQRTEQGDSAMYLCASSLGNEQFFGPGTRLTVL.

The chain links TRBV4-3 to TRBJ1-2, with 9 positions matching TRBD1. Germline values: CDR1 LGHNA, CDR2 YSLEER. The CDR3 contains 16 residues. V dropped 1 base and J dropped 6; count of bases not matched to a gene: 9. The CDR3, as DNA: TGCGCCAGCAGCCAAGCCCACAGGGGGCTTCGGGATGGCTACACCTTC. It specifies CASSQAHRGLRDGYTF.

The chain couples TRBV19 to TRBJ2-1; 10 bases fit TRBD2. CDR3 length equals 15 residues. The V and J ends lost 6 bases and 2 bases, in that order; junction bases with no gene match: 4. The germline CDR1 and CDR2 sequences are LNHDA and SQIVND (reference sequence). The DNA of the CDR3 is TGTGCCAGTAGGGGGGGGACTAGCGCCTACAATGAGCAGTTCTTC. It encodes CASRGGTSAYNEQFF.

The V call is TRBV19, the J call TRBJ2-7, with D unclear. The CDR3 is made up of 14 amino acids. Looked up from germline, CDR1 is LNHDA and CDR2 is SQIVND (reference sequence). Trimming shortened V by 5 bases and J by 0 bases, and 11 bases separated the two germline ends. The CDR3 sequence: CASSPSRLSYEQYF. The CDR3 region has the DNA TGTGCCAGTAGTCCCTCCAGACTCTCCTACGAGCAGTACTTC.

CDR3 DNA: TGTGCCAGCTCACCGTCCACCAACGGGCCAGGGGGCTATGGCTACACCTTC. Protein sequence: CASSPSTNGPGGYGYTF. The J gene is TRBJ1-2, the V gene TRBV18, with TRBD1 matching over 7 bases. Trimming took 3 bases from V and 4 from J; bases not matched to a gene: 14. CDR1 and CDR2 from the germline V gene are KGHSH and LQKENI. The CDR3 contains 17 residues.

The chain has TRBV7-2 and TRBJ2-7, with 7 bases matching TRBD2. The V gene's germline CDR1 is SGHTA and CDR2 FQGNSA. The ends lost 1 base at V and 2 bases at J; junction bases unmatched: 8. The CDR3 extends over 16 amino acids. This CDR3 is CASSLGRGGDPYEQYF. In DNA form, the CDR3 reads TGTGCCAGCAGCTTAGGGCGGGGAGGGGACCCCTACGAGCAGTACTTC.

In DNA form, the CDR3 reads TGCAGTGCTATGTACAATGAGCAGTTCTTC. Encoded protein: CSAMYNEQFF. The V call is TRBV20-1, the J call TRBJ2-1, with D unresolved. CDR3 size: 10 residues. Trimming removed 4 bases at V and 4 bases at J, with 2 bases between. CDR1 and CDR2 (germline): DFQATT, SNEGSKA (reference sequence).

The CDR3 coding sequence is TGTGCCAGCAGTAAGGACAGGGAGGCCTACGAGCAGTACTTC. Amino acids: CASSKDREAYEQYF. This sequence joins TRBV2 and TRBJ2-7, with 8 bases fitting TRBD1. There are 14 residues in the CDR3. The V segment lost 5 bases and the J segment 2 bases; nucleotides outside the gene matches: 5. CDR1 is SNHLY and CDR2 is FYNNEI in the germline V gene. Full variable domain (rest looked up from reference TRBV2 and TRBJ2-7): EPEVTQTPSHQVTQMGQEVILRCVPISNHLYFYWYRQILGQKVEFLVSFYNNEISEKSEIFDDQFSVERPDGSNFTLKIRSTKLEDSAMYFCASSKDREAYEQYFGPGTRLTVT.

The CDR3 DNA reads TGCAGCGTTTCACAGGGTACGCAGTATTTT. Translating it yields CSVSQGTQYF. The chain carries TRBV29-1 and TRBJ2-3; D may be TRBD1 (6 bases). V lost 5 bases and J 8 bases, leaving 8 bases between the germline ends. Germline V lookup: CDR1 SQVTM, CDR2 ANQGSEA. The CDR3 sequence is 10 residues long.

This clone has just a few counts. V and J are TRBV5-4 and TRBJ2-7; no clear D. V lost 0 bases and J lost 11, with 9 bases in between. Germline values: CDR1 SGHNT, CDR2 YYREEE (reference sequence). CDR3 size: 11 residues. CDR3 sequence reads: CASSLGQVKYF. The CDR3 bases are TGTGCCAGCAGCTTGGGCCAGGTTAAGTACTTC.